This TCR beta chain was captured in a study of blood T cell repertoires in COVID-19. Study as a whole: Samples taken during acute and convalescent COVID-19 were collected in the United States, Italy and Spain. Sources were T cells, B-cell-depleted T cells, or PBMCs; the material itself was cDNA or gDNA.

Clones were sequenced by immunoSEQ multiplex PCR, and TCRdb holds only the in-frame ones, with some missing. Altogether approximately 230,000 clones are present, approximately 86% being singletons, with the ten largest covering over 6%. Germline-derived CDR1 and CDR2 are GTSNPN and SVGIG (reference sequence). The CDR3 covers 15 residues. V shed 2 bases and J shed 3 bases, with 15 bases lying between them. Living in 24 US areas, the participants were between roughly 18 and 95 years of age. In assigning cohorts, the study relied on participant-reported clinical history. This TCR came from a woman under 40 with acute COVID-19. The sequenced material came from PBMCs or T cells enriched from blood (not recorded which). This chain uses TRBV30 with TRBJ2-3; unclear D gene. The CDR3 region has the DNA TGTGCCTGGAGTTTAAACTCTCACAGAACAGATACGCAGTATTTT. The encoded protein is CAWSLNSHRTDTQYF.